This T cell receptor (beta chain) was sequenced for a study of T cell responses to AZD1222 COVID-19 vaccine (dated by TCRdb to the early 2020s). About the investigation overall: A total of 230 to 250 trial participants underwent TCR sequencing, of whom around 200 received two doses of AZD1222 and about 25 received two doses of the MenACWY control vaccine. Trial participants were enrolled into age subgroups of 18-55, 56-69 and 70-plus years, which contained roughly 150, 30 and 60 TCR-sequenced participants, respectively.

The CDR3 regions of human TCRbeta chains were analyzed by immunosequencing. The authors' pipeline ran thus. TCRs in the repertoires were matched against a reference library of SARS-CoV-2-specific TCRs that had been generated with the MIRA antigen-specificity platform. Breadth meant the fraction of unique TCRs that were SARS-CoV-2-associated, whereas depth meant the fraction of total T cells that were SARS-CoV-2-associated. Using the MIRA data, every spike-specific TCR was mapped to the spike region that the TCR reacted to and assigned to either a CD4 or a CD8 class. Log10-transformed breadth and depth values were compared by one-way ANOVA with Sidak's multiple comparisons tests. Sourced from immuneACCESS, this table was stored by TCRdb with only in-frame sequences that have V and J called. A share of the clones is absent; for the studies checked, an unresolved V gene accounts for under half, and the remainder has no known explanation. That table furnishes V, J and clone size, whereas the DNA furnished D and trimming. This sample comprises about 210,000 clones, approximately 94% of them detected only once. Of the sample, over 1.5% is held by the ten largest clones.

This clone was seen just once. This receptor's antigen is unknown. It has no much larger one-base neighbor in the sample; base qualities were not kept. The time point label on this specimen signifies: about 28 days (+/-7) after the second vaccine dose. The label giving this sample's treatment or condition can be read as: meningococcal conjugate vaccine given as trial control. Samples from vaccinated people were obtained from the UK trials COV001 and COV002, which included a single-blind randomized controlled phase 2/3 trial of AZD1222 (ChAdOx1 nCoV-19) in healthy adults. For TCRbeta chain sequencing, PBMC samples were collected from trial participants at day 0 and at day 28 after the second dose. The CDR3, cysteine through phenylalanine, is 15 amino acids long. The retained sequence is limited to the CDR3, 45 bases, with the frame set at the first base. The junction shows trimming of 4 bases on V and 4 bases on J, plus 17 bases between the germline ends. CDR1 is given as MGHRA and CDR2 as YSYEKL, both from the germline V gene.

Overall study results and their limits: Reportedly, almost half of the unique spike-specific TCRs recognized epitopes lying outside the regions that are mutated in the B.1.351 and B.1.1.7 variants. Because no day 14 peak-response samples were available, repertoires were characterized only after the peak T cell response. Spike-specific TCR breadth and depth rose significantly after two AZD1222 doses compared with day 0 and with MenACWY recipients. The 56-69-year group was small, and its depth increase did not reach significance, likely because of low power. The vaccine-associated CD4 TCRs covered the entire spike protein, and the dominant responses fell in regions 160-218 and 743-854. Conclusions about previously exposed vaccinees are limited because only 6 or 7 AZD1222 recipients were SARS-CoV-2 seropositive at baseline. Participants were mostly white British, with more females than males. The authors suggested clonal diversity may have been underestimated.

The chain uses TRBV4-1 and TRBJ2-7; a confident D gene designation cannot be given. This receptor was taken from an adult who received the MenACWY meningococcal vaccine as a control. The sequencing used peripheral blood, collected 28 days after the second dose of the MenACWY control vaccine. The encoded CDR3 is CASSPLDGIIYEQYF. The base sequence is TGCGCCAGCAGCCCCCTCGACGGCATAATATACGAGCAGTACTTC.